Sequencing of this T cell receptor (beta chain) was carried out in a study of shared T cell receptors in the human thymus. TCRdb's copy holds only in-frame clones and misses some; the assay was immunoSEQ multiplex PCR. The repertoire includes under 850,000 clones, roughly 90% of them detected once, and about 0.01% sits in the top ten. The germline gives CDR1 SGHNT, CDR2 YYREEE (reference sequence). This CDR3 is built from 15 residues. The V gene end was trimmed by 4 bases and the J gene end by 1 base; junction bases not matched to a gene: 8. This sample was shared with a second study, whose subject was human thymus T cells. As reported in that work: Each of the donors was a healthy Finnish infant who was undergoing open corrective cardiac surgery for congenital heart defects. The thymus was resected at corrective cardiac surgery. In thymic and blood repertoires alike, V and J usage looked biased.

The specimen sequenced was thymocytes. This TCR came from a boy in the first two years of life with a congenital heart defect. The chain has TRBV5-4 and TRBJ2-7, with 7 bases matching TRBD2. The CDR3 sequence is CASSGGGKSSYEQYF. The CDR3 nucleotides are TGTGCCAGCAGCGGGGGAGGGAAATCGTCCTACGAGCAGTACTTC.